The 18 T cell receptor beta chains given below trace back to one sample, sequenced in a study of T cells in localized non-small cell lung cancer. Sequenced by immunoSEQ multiplex PCR; TCRdb stores in-frame clones only, minus some. The sample yields around 2,600 clones, approximately 23% seen once. This material consisted of lung tumor tissue, taken before any cancer treatment. Source of these receptors: a man aged 40-75 years with stage I squamous cell lung carcinoma.

This clone was detected a few times. The rearrangement joins TRBV6-8 to TRBJ1-4; D remains unclear. CDR1 and CDR2 from the germline V gene are MNHGY and SAAAGT. V was shortened by 5 bases and J by 14 bases, with 18 bases between the two germline ends. This CDR3 has 13 amino acids. The CDR3 nucleotides read TGTGCCAGCAGTCCACCCGGTACCTTAGGGCTGTTTTTT. Translating it yields CASSPPGTLGLFF.

This chain uses TRBV28 with TRBJ1-1, with 7 bases identical to TRBD1. The CDR3 sequence is 14 residues long. V was pared by 4 bases and J by 9 bases, with 11 bases of the junction left unmatched. Germline V gene data show CDR1 as MDHEN and CDR2 as SYDVKM. CDR3 protein: CASSSYDRASQAFF. In DNA, the CDR3 is TGTGCCAGCAGTTCGTACGACAGGGCGAGTCAAGCTTTCTTT.

This chain joins TRBV11-3 and TRBJ2-2; D gene uncertain. Trimming stripped 3 bases from V and 5 bases from J, with 10 bases between. Germline CDR1 and CDR2: SGHNT and YENEEA. The CDR3 totals 14 residues. In DNA form, the CDR3 reads TGTGCCAGCAGCTTGGAAGGGTATACCGGGGAGCTGTTTTTT. Protein product: CASSLEGYTGELFF.

This chain joins TRBV19 and TRBJ1-5; TRBD1 might be the D (6 bases). Trimming removed 6 bases at V and 4 bases at J, with 16 bases between. CDR3 length: 15 amino acids. Germline assignment: CDR1 LNHDA and CDR2 SQIVND (reference sequence). CDR3 region: CASSDGTSVNQPQHF. In nucleotides, the CDR3 is TGTGCCAGTAGCGACGGGACATCCGTTAATCAGCCCCAGCATTTT.

Only a few counts were recorded for this clone. This chain joins TRBV6-8 and TRBJ1-2, with D tentatively TRBD1 (6 bases). The V and J ends lost 0 bases and 4 bases respectively, with 12 bases between them. CDR1 MNHGY and CDR2 SAAAGT come from the germline V gene. The CDR3 extends over 15 amino acids. CDR3 in amino acids: CASSYSLGGIYGYTF. The CDR3 nucleotides are TGTGCCAGCAGTTACTCGCTAGGGGGGATCTATGGCTACACCTTC.

About this clone: The junction departs from the called germline gene at one end, perhaps through a read error. The V gene is TRBV4-1, the J gene TRBJ1-3; D remains unclear. The CDR3 totals 13 residues. CDR1 and CDR2 from the germline V gene are MGHRA and YSYEKL. The CDR3 is CASTQTRGNTIYF. CDR3 bases: TGCGCCAGCACCCAAACCCGTGGAAACACCATATATTTT.

This clone ranks as medium-sized. This rearrangement joins TRBV11-3 to TRBJ2-1, with a tentative D call TRBD2 (6 bases). Germline V gene data show CDR1 as SGHNT and CDR2 as YENEEA. This CDR3 has 14 amino acids. V was shortened by 1 base and J by 9 bases, with 13 bases between the two germline ends. The chain's CDR3 is CASSLVAVGGEQFF. In nucleotides, the CDR3 is TGTGCCAGCAGCTTAGTAGCGGTGGGGGGTGAGCAGTTCTTC.

This chain connects TRBV11-3 to TRBJ1-2, with a possible D match to TRBD1 (5 bases). The CDR3 extends over 17 amino acids. V was trimmed by 3 bases and J by 3 bases, leaving 20 bases between them. Germline CDR1 SGHNT, CDR2 YENEEA. As DNA, the CDR3 is TGTGCCAGCAGCTTGTACGGGGGGTACCAAAGGGACTATGGCTACACCTTC. Translating gives CASSLYGGYQRDYGYTF.

This clone was counted a few times. The rearrangement links TRBV9 to TRBJ1-3, with 7 nucleotides matching TRBD1. The CDR3 has 18 amino acids. With V trimmed by 3 bases and J by 0 bases, 12 bases remained unmatched. CDR1 and CDR2 from the germline V gene are SGDLS and YYNGEE. CDR3 residues: CASSERLGGPGSGNTIYF. The CDR3 bases are TGTGCCAGCAGCGAGCGATTAGGGGGCCCTGGCTCTGGAAACACCATATATTTT.

The J gene is TRBJ1-6, the V gene TRBV30; D call uncertain. Germline CDR1 GTSNPN, CDR2 SVGIG (reference sequence). V lost 2 bases and J lost 8, with 10 bases in between. CDR3 length equals 13 residues. As DNA, the CDR3 is TGTGCCTGGAGTAGGTGGGTGGATTCACCCCTCCACTTT. It codes for CAWSRWVDSPLHF. Full variable domain (outside the CDR3, taken from reference TRBV30 and TRBJ1-6): SQTIHQWPATLVQPVGSPLSLECTVEGTSNPNLYWYRQAAGRGLQLLFYSVGIGQISSEVPQNLSASRPQDRQFILSSKKLLLSDSGFYLCAWSRWVDSPLHFGNGTRLTVT.

This CDR3 reads CASSDLQNSPLHF. DNA for the CDR3: TGTGCCAGCTCGGACCTCCAGAATTCACCCCTCCACTTT. The gene calls are TRBV19 and TRBJ1-6; D remains unclear. The V end lost 9 bases, the J end lost 7 bases, and 13 bases lay between the germline ends. The germline gives CDR1 LNHDA, CDR2 SQIVND (reference sequence). CDR3 length equals 13 residues.

The gene calls are TRBV30 and TRBJ1-1; 10 bases line up with TRBD1. The CDR3 has 22 residues. The V gene's germline CDR1 is GTSNPN and CDR2 SVGIG (reference sequence). The V segment lost 4 bases and the J segment 1 base; nucleotides outside the gene matches: 27. The CDR3 sequence is CAWIRFGGTGASARTGNTEAFF. CDR3 nucleotide sequence: TGTGCCTGGATTAGATTCGGTGGGACAGGGGCCTCTGCCAGAACCGGGAACACTGAAGCTTTCTTT.

The rearrangement links TRBV6-8 to TRBJ2-7; D might be TRBD2 (6 bases). Per germline, CDR1 MNHGY and CDR2 SAAAGT. The CDR3 consists of 13 residues. V lost 8 bases and J 7 bases, leaving 18 bases between the germline ends. The CDR3 loop reads CASGRRRGGEQYF. CDR3 DNA sequence: TGTGCCAGCGGAAGGAGGAGGGGAGGTGAGCAGTACTTC.

In its sample, this clone ranks as large. The chain carries TRBV19 and TRBJ1-6, with D tentatively TRBD1 (6 bases). CDR3 length equals 14 residues. Deletions cut 3 bases from V and 4 bases from J, with 7 bases between. Per germline, CDR1 LNHDA and CDR2 SQIVND (reference sequence). The CDR3 DNA is TGTGCCAGTAGTATGGACAGATATAATTCACCCCTCCACTTT. The encoded protein is CASSMDRYNSPLHF.

The chain employs TRBV2 and TRBJ2-2, with 8 bases fitting TRBD2. The trim removed 2 bases at V and 4 bases at J, leaving 3 bases unmatched. Germline CDR1 SNHLY, CDR2 FYNNEI. The CDR3 is made up of 15 amino acids. This CDR3 reads CASSESGGPTGELFF. The DNA of the CDR3 is TGTGCCAGCAGTGAATCGGGGGGGCCCACCGGGGAGCTGTTTTTT.

This clone turned up a few times. This chain joins TRBV7-7 and TRBJ2-5; TRBD1 or TRBD2 may be the D gene (5 bases each). This CDR3 contains 15 residues. V was pared by 5 bases and J by 1 base, with 14 bases between. Germline CDR1 SSHAT, CDR2 FNYEAQ (reference sequence). The CDR3 loop is CASSPGQTAQETQYF. CDR3 DNA: TGTGCCAGCAGCCCGGGGCAGACAGCCCAAGAGACCCAGTACTTC. Variable domain in full (rest from reference TRBV7-7 and TRBJ2-5): GAGVSQSPRYKVTKRGQDVTLRCDPISSHATLYWYQQALGQGPEFLTYFNYEAQPDKSGLPSDRFSAERPEGSISTLTIQRTEQRDSAMYRCASSPGQTAQETQYFGPGTRLLVL.

For the CDR3, the DNA is TGTGCCAGCAGCTTAGGAACGGGGGATCAGGAGACCCAGTACTTC. It encodes CASSLGTGDQETQYF. The rearrangement uses TRBV11-3 and TRBJ2-5; D possibly corresponds to TRBD2 (6 bases). V was shortened by 1 base and J by 5 bases, with 14 bases between the two germline ends. Germline V lookup: CDR1 SGHNT, CDR2 YENEEA. This CDR3 contains 15 residues.

There are a few counts of this clone. V and J are TRBV23-1 and TRBJ1-5; the D gene is possibly TRBD1 (5 bases). TRBV23-1 falls under the ORF class, with uncertain function. V was shortened by 7 bases and J by 4 bases, with 14 bases between the two germline ends. The CDR3 length is 14 residues. CDR3 sequence reads: CASKPSAGNQPQHF. The CDR3 DNA reads TGCGCCAGCAAACCATCCGCAGGGAATCAGCCCCAGCATTTT.